This TCR beta chain derives from a study of control samples from healthy donors and cancer patients. Libraries were prepared by immunoSEQ multiplex PCR; TCRdb keeps only in-frame clonotypes and omits some of them. Altogether some 140,000 clones are present, around 94% being singletons, with the ten largest covering 11% to 15%. The germline V gene has CDR1 LGHDT and CDR2 YNNKEL (reference sequence). The CDR3 totals 13 residues. With 4 bases clipped from V and 3 bases from J, the junction kept 1 base outside the gene matches. This clonotype was obtained from a man between 60 and 75 years old with colorectal cancer. V and J are TRBV3-1 (or the pseudogene TRBV3-2) and TRBJ2-5; 8 nucleotides align to TRBD1. Sequencing was carried out using PBMCs. CDR3 DNA sequence: TGTGCCAGCAGCCCAGGGGGCGAAGAGACCCAGTACTTC. Protein sequence: CASSPGGEETQYF.